This T cell receptor beta chain came from a study of identical twins. This clonotype was recorded a few times. This CDR3 is 15 amino acids long. Germline lookup yields CDR1 MNHEY and CDR2 SMNVEV (reference sequence). V was clipped by 4 bases and J by 6 bases; unmatched bases: 11. Via MiXCR, TCRdb re-called the 5' RACE reads, giving one row per CDR3 protein. The sample has more than 1.5 million distinct CDR3 sequences; about 32% are singletons. The sample comprised cord blood. The V call is TRBV27, the J call TRBJ1-2; TRBD1 agrees at 7 bases. The receptor was derived from a newborn girl in good health. CDR3 nucleotides: TGTGCCAGCAGTTCCTTATCTACAGGGGACAATGGCTACACCTTC. Residues: CASSSLSTGDNGYTF.